The following is a T cell receptor (beta chain) sequence with its context. This entry comes from a study of T cell changes during pregnancy in multiple sclerosis. This CDR3 region has 15 residues. V was cut by 5 bases and J by 3 bases, with 16 bases left in between. Germline CDR1 reads KGHSH; CDR2 reads LQKENI. Clones were sequenced by immunoSEQ multiplex PCR, and TCRdb holds only the in-frame ones, with some missing. The repertoire holds approximately 79,000 clones, more than 80% seen once, with 0.21% in the top ten. The sample in question was CD4+ T cells from peripheral blood mononuclear cells, obtained before pregnancy. This TCR came from a female donor with multiple sclerosis, enrolled in a pregnancy study. The chain carries TRBV18 and TRBJ1-2; no clear D. This CDR3 is CASSSSNGPHYGYTF. The CDR3 DNA follows: TGTGCCAGCTCATCTTCGAATGGCCCTCACTATGGCTACACCTTC. The variable domain in full, completed from reference TRBV18 and TRBJ1-2, reads NAGVMQNPRHLVRRRGQEARLRCSPMKGHSHVYWYRQLPEEGLKFMVYLQKENIIDESGMPKERFSAEFPKEGPSILRIQQVVRGDSAAYFCASSSSNGPHYGYTFGSGTRLTVV.